This T cell receptor beta chain was sequenced in a study of shared T cell receptors in the human thymus (dated by TCRdb to the early 2020s). Regarding the study in general: The study examined how self-reactive, shared T-cell receptor alpha chains are generated in the human thymus.

Regarding this clone: Its binding antigen is unknown. Within one base of it there is no much larger clone, and no base qualities were kept.

Counted from cysteine to phenylalanine, this CDR3 has 15 amino acids. Solely the CDR3 DNA is kept, with 45 bases framed from the first base. Sequences SNHLY (CDR1) and FYNNEI (CDR2) are obtained from the germline V gene. Libraries came from the immunoSEQ multiplex PCR assay. TCRdb retrieved this table from immuneACCESS and kept in-frame rearrangements only. Not all clones are present; in checked studies, unresolved V genes account for under half, and no reason is known for the remainder. The sample has almost 550,000 clones on record, 75% to 80% of them singletons. Together, the top ten hold more than 0.01% of the sample. These records were also assigned to another study, of human thymus T cells. Per that second paper: Immunologically healthy infants undergoing open corrective cardiac surgery for congenital heart defects in Finland were used as donors. Thymus tissue was collected as surgical resects that were removed during corrective cardiac surgery. Biased V and J gene segment usage appeared to be present in both thymic and peripheral blood repertoires. The related research found that thymic TCR repertoires overlapped highly between unrelated individuals. The study characterized TCR alpha and beta repertoires from about 8 infant thymus samples and a few related peripheral blood samples. Donor ages ranging from roughly 7 to 250 days were recorded, and a handful of male and a couple of female infants were included in the cohort. Thymocytes were released mechanically from tissue and stored at -70 °C as pellets of roughly 9.5-31 million cells. A QIAsymphony instrument was used to extract genomic DNA from the frozen cell pellets. Using the immunoSEQ multiplex PCR assay, the TCRB and TCRAD loci were amplified from a standardized quantity of quality-controlled genomic DNA. The V(D)J region was spanned by amplicons of a length sufficient to cover the CDR3 and to identify V and J genes. The commercial immunoSEQ service was used to sequence amplicons on an Illumina platform. Primer bias and sequencing errors were corrected as previously described, and TCRAD and TCRB definitions were based on the IMGT database. Analysis of the repertoires was done with immunoSEQ Analyzer 3.0 and VDJTools and included basic statistics, V/J segment usage, diversity estimates, rarefaction and pairwise overlap. Diversity was estimated with Chao1, ChaoE, Efron-Thisted, Shannon and inverse Simpson indices, and also on datasets down-sampled to the smallest sample. For repertoire overlap, CDR3 nucleotide sequence, V gene and J gene had to match strictly, and clustering was done by Jaccard-based multidimensional scaling. Thymus samples yielded on average about 810,000 unique TCRB clonotypes, compared with 80,000 to 85,000 from blood samples.

This clonotype was obtained from a boy in the first two years of life with a congenital heart defect. Donor details come from another sample of the same person, matched by shared clones. This receptor chain uses TRBV2 and TRBJ2-5; TRBD1 might be the D gene, on 7 matching bases. The DNA end favors TRBJ2-7, so the J call may be wrong. Source material: thymocytes. For the CDR3, the sequence is CASTGGGFLVDEQYF. The DNA reads TGTGCCAGCACTGGAGGGGGCTTTCTGGTGGACGAGCAGTACTTC.